These 8 T cell receptor beta chains share one sample of origin, sequenced in a study of cytomegalovirus exposure and HLA in healthy donors. PCR employed 60 Vbeta and 13 Jbeta primers. Assay: immunoSEQ multiplex PCR; the TCRdb copy retains only in-frame clones and omits some. The sample has 110,000 or so clones, roughly 13% seen once; the top ten hold more than 15%. Source material: PBMCs. The receptors were sampled from a man aged 40-49 years in good health and CMV-seropositive.

This chain joins TRBV19 and TRBJ1-1, with D tentatively TRBD1 (6 bases). CDR3 size: 15 residues. The ends were cut back, 7 bases at V and 0 bases at J, with 15 bases in the middle. Looked up from germline, CDR1 is LNHDA and CDR2 is SQIVND (reference sequence). The CDR3, as DNA: TGTGCCAGTATCCCAGGGGAGGGGATGAACACTGAAGCTTTCTTT. It translates to CASIPGEGMNTEAFF.

The table lists this clone with a few counts. The chain links TRBV5-1 to TRBJ2-7, with D possibly being TRBD2 (6 bases). The germline CDR1 and CDR2 sequences are SGHRS and YFSETQ. CDR3 length: 15 amino acids. V shed 4 bases and J shed 6 bases, with 20 bases lying between them. The CDR3 DNA follows: TGCGCCAGCAGCCCCCAGCGGGCAGCCTCTGTCGAGCAGTACTTC. Its protein product is CASSPQRAASVEQYF.

The rearrangement joins TRBV11-2 to TRBJ2-1; D ambiguous. Trimming stripped 6 bases from V and 8 bases from J, with 20 bases between. The CDR3 length is 15 residues. Germline V lookup: CDR1 SGHAT, CDR2 FQNNGV. In DNA, the CDR3 is TGTGCCAGCAGGTCGCGCCACCTGCTCGTCGATGAGCAGTTCTTC. Its protein is CASRSRHLLVDEQFF.

This clone was found a few times. The rearrangement joins TRBV4-3 to TRBJ1-1; TRBD1 matches 7 bases. The CDR3 covers 15 residues. The V and J ends lost 4 bases and 1 base, in that order; junction bases with no gene match: 6. Germline-derived CDR1 and CDR2 are LGHNA and YSLEER. CDR3 nucleotides: TGCGCCAGCAGCCCCTGGGACAGCCCGAACACTGAAGCTTTCTTT. Translating it yields CASSPWDSPNTEAFF.

The CDR3 here is CSAKRGDSHYYGYTF. The CDR3 DNA sequence: TGCAGCGCCAAGCGGGGGGACAGCCACTACTATGGCTACACCTTC. V gene TRBV29-1 combines with J gene TRBJ1-2, with 7 nucleotides matching TRBD1. With 7 bases clipped from V and 3 bases from J, the junction kept 14 bases outside the gene matches. The CDR3 has 15 residues. The V gene's germline CDR1 is SQVTM and CDR2 ANQGSEA.

CDR3 DNA sequence: TGTGCCAGCAGTTACTCCAGGGGTTACGAGCAGTACTTC. Translation: CASSYSRGYEQYF. The genes are TRBV6-5 and TRBJ2-7; TRBD1 is a possible D gene (6 bases). This CDR3 region has 13 residues. Germline-derived CDR1 and CDR2 are MNHEY and SVGAGI. V was pared by 0 bases and J by 4 bases, with 7 bases between.

The rearrangement joins TRBV2 to TRBJ2-7, with 8 bases lining up with TRBD2. The CDR3 is 15 amino acids. Trimming took 6 bases from V and 3 from J; bases not matched to a gene: 10. CDR1 is SNHLY, CDR2 FYNNEI, per germline. The CDR3 DNA sequence: TGTGCCAGCAGCCGGGAGGGAATGGGTTACTACGAGCAGTACTTC. It specifies CASSREGMGYYEQYF.

The table lists this clone with a few counts. The V gene is TRBV11-2, the J gene TRBJ2-2, with a tentative D call TRBD1 (6 bases). Germline assignment: CDR1 SGHAT and CDR2 FQNNGV. The CDR3 is 16 amino acids. V was shortened by 2 bases and J by 7 bases, with 17 bases between the two germline ends. The CDR3 reads CASSLQAVTGSGELFF. As DNA, the CDR3 is TGTGCCAGCAGCTTACAGGCAGTCACAGGGAGCGGGGAGCTGTTTTTT.